What follows are 18 T cell receptor beta chains derived from one specimen sequenced in a study of beta chain features in type 1 diabetes. Every bit of the isolated RNA underwent reverse transcription, so sequencing read expressed TCRB transcripts. TCRdb's table, derived via immunoSEQ multiplex PCR, lists solely in-frame clones and lacks some. The profile covers around 300,000 clones, with approximately 11% appearing a single time and around 0.015% taken by the ten largest. The sequenced sample was naive CD4+ T cells from blood. The source of these receptors is a woman aged 30 to 39 in good health.

The V call is TRBV9, the J call TRBJ1-1; TRBD1 aligns across 9 bases. V dropped 3 bases and J dropped 0; count of bases not matched to a gene: 3. Germline V CDR1 and CDR2: SGDLS, YYNGEE. CDR3 length equals 15 residues. CDR3 nucleotides: TGTGCCAGCAGCGCTCGGACAGGGGTGAACACTGAAGCTTTCTTT. Translating it yields CASSARTGVNTEAFF.

This chain links TRBV15 with TRBJ2-2; 12 bases are a match to TRBD2. With 11 bases clipped from V and 4 bases from J, the junction kept 11 bases outside the gene matches. The CDR3 is made up of 16 amino acids. Germline V gene sequence: CDR1 LNHNV, CDR2 YYDKDF (reference sequence). The CDR3 here is CAAGASGREATGELFF. As DNA, the CDR3 is TGTGCCGCCGGGGCTAGCGGGAGGGAGGCCACCGGGGAGCTGTTTTTT.

In its sample, this clone was seen a few times. This chain joins TRBV18 and TRBJ1-1, with D possibly TRBD1 on 6 matching bases. The CDR3 totals 13 residues. The germline V gene encodes CDR1 KGHSH and CDR2 LQKENI. The germline V and J ends were trimmed by 8 bases and 6 bases, with 16 bases remaining between them. The CDR3 loop reads CASRTDETAEAFF. Written as DNA, the CDR3 is TGTGCCAGCAGGACAGACGAGACGGCTGAAGCTTTCTTT.

The V gene is TRBV11-2, the J gene TRBJ2-3, with 8 bases that match TRBD1. The CDR3 is made up of 17 amino acids. Unmatched junction bases numbered 14, after V lost 5 bases and J lost 4 bases. Germline CDR1 SGHAT, CDR2 FQNNGV. The CDR3 DNA reads as TGTGCCAGCAGCGCCTATTCCATCGGACAGGGTCCAGATACGCAGTATTTT. Amino acids: CASSAYSIGQGPDTQYF.

This clone showed up many times. In DNA form, the CDR3 reads TGTGCCAGCAGCCAAATCTCCTACGAGCAGTACTTC. Translation: CASSQISYEQYF. The genes are TRBV7-2 and TRBJ2-7; D remains unclear. Germline CDR1 reads SGHTA; CDR2 reads FQGNSA. The CDR3 length is 12 residues. V lost 5 bases and J lost 0, with 5 bases in between.

This CDR3 reads CASSSTREIYNEQFF. The CDR3 DNA sequence: TGTGCCAGCAGTAGTACGCGGGAGATCTACAATGAGCAGTTCTTC. This chain joins TRBV9 and TRBJ2-1, with 7 bases that match TRBD2. Germline loops: CDR1 SGDLS, CDR2 YYNGEE. V shed 5 bases and J 3 bases; nucleotides not matched to a gene: 8. The CDR3 totals 15 residues.

V and J are TRBV7-2 and TRBJ2-3, with D maybe TRBD1 (6 bases). The CDR3 loop spans 16 amino acids. Deletions cut 5 bases from V and 2 bases from J, with 17 bases between. From germline, CDR1 is SGHTA and CDR2 FQGNSA. The chain's CDR3 is CASSVSGVLLTDTQYF. In DNA form, the CDR3 reads TGTGCCAGCAGCGTATCAGGGGTTCTGCTCACAGATACGCAGTATTTT.

This clone showed up just a few times. V gene TRBV27 combines with J gene TRBJ2-1; D ambiguous. Looked up from germline, CDR1 is MNHEY and CDR2 is SMNVEV (reference sequence). Trimming took off 5 bases at V and 4 bases at J, with 6 bases between the two ends. The CDR3 runs 12 residues. The CDR3 here is CASSTWYNEQFF. The CDR3 nucleotides read TGTGCCAGCAGTACATGGTACAATGAGCAGTTCTTC.

This clone came up a few times. The rearrangement uses TRBV7-9 and TRBJ2-7; D not resolved. Trimming shortened V by 1 base and J by 0 bases, and 7 bases separated the two germline ends. Germline CDR1 is SEHNR and CDR2 is FQNEAQ (reference sequence). This CDR3 contains 14 residues. In DNA form, the CDR3 reads TGTGCCAGCAGCTTAGGCGCTGGCTCCTACGAGCAGTACTTC. Its translation is CASSLGAGSYEQYF.

The chain has TRBV27 and TRBJ2-1, with no clear D. V was pared by 1 base and J by 7 bases, with 17 bases between. There are 16 residues in the CDR3. The V gene's germline CDR1 is MNHEY and CDR2 SMNVEV (reference sequence). In nucleotides, the CDR3 is TGTGCCAGCAGTTTATTCTCTCCTAGTACCTCAAATGAGCAGTTCTTC. It yields the protein CASSLFSPSTSNEQFF.

This clone was detected a few times. The rearrangement uses TRBV10-3 and TRBJ2-7; TRBD1 might be the D (6 bases). Per the germline V gene, CDR1 is ENHRY and CDR2 is SYGVKD. This CDR3 has 15 residues. Trimming left V 2 bases short and J 2 bases short, with 13 bases between. The DNA for the CDR3 is TGTGCCATCAGTGAGGCTCAGGGGAGTGCCTACGAGCAGTACTTC. Its translation is CAISEAQGSAYEQYF.

The chain couples TRBV5-4 to TRBJ2-7; 9 positions match TRBD2. CDR1 is SGHNT, CDR2 YYREEE, per germline (reference sequence). The CDR3 contains 15 residues. Unmatched junction bases numbered 6, after V lost 5 bases and J lost 0 bases. CDR3 bases: TGTGCCAGCAGTTTACTAGCGGGCCTCTCCTACGAGCAGTACTTC. This gives the protein CASSLLAGLSYEQYF.

The genes are TRBV9 and TRBJ2-5, with D maybe TRBD2 (6 bases). V lost 0 bases to trimming and J lost 9 bases, with 24 bases between them. The length of the CDR3 is 17 residues. In germline, CDR1 is SGDLS, CDR2 YYNGEE. The CDR3 nucleotides read TGTGCCAGCAGCGTAGGCGGGGTTGCGGACCGTAAACGCGCCCAGTACTTC. The encoded protein is CASSVGGVADRKRAQYF.

This clone has only a few counts. The chain couples TRBV9 to TRBJ2-2; unclear D gene. Germline CDR1 and CDR2: SGDLS and YYNGEE. The CDR3 contains 16 residues. Deletions cut 4 bases from V and 3 bases from J, with 16 bases between. This chain's CDR3 is CASSPKPLEDTGELFF. In DNA form, the CDR3 reads TGTGCCAGCAGCCCGAAGCCCCTCGAGGACACCGGGGAGCTGTTTTTT.

This chain joins TRBV19 and TRBJ1-2; 7 bases fit TRBD1. The CDR3 sequence is 14 residues long. Germline CDR1 LNHDA, CDR2 SQIVND (reference sequence). J was trimmed by 5 bases and V by 5 bases; bases with no gene match: 8. The CDR3 spells CASSSRQGGYGYTF. In nucleotides, the CDR3 is TGTGCCAGTAGTTCCCGACAGGGTGGATATGGCTACACCTTC.

The chain couples TRBV9 to TRBJ2-1; 11 bases agree with TRBD2. Germline CDR1 is SGDLS and CDR2 is YYNGEE. V shed 0 bases and J 10 bases; nucleotides not matched to a gene: 6. The CDR3 has 15 amino acids. CDR3 in amino acids: CASSVDVAGGQEQFF. In DNA form, the CDR3 reads TGTGCCAGCAGCGTAGATGTAGCGGGAGGGCAAGAGCAGTTCTTC.

The J gene is TRBJ2-3, the V gene TRBV28, with D unclear. Trimming took 6 bases from V and 2 from J, leaving 12 bases between them. Germline loops: CDR1 MDHEN, CDR2 SYDVKM. CDR3 length: 14 residues. In DNA form, the CDR3 reads TGTGCCAGCAGCCCTGCGGAGCCCACAGATACGCAGTATTTT. It specifies CASSPAEPTDTQYF.

V gene TRBV28 combines with J gene TRBJ2-3; TRBD2 matches at 11 bases. Per germline, CDR1 MDHEN and CDR2 SYDVKM. The CDR3 has 16 amino acids. J was trimmed by 0 bases and V by 5 bases; bases with no gene match: 4. For the CDR3, the DNA is TGTGCCAGCAGTACTGGGACTAGCGGTAGCACAGATACGCAGTATTTT. Amino acids: CASSTGTSGSTDTQYF.